Listed below are T cell receptor beta chains from one sample, sequenced in a study of blood T cell repertoires in COVID-19. Here immunoSEQ multiplex PCR was the method, and the copy in TCRdb shows in-frame clones only, minus some. The profile covers roughly 260,000 clones, with roughly 88% appearing a single time and over 1.5% taken by the ten largest. The sequenced material came from PBMCs or T cells enriched from blood (not recorded which). These receptors originate from a woman in her forties or fifties who had recovered from COVID-19. The CDR3 runs from the conserved cysteine through the conserved F or W. D genes are given only for firm matches. Some rows have no size entry. The others give once, few or many, or a class for an expanded clone.

TRBJ1-2 | TRBD1 | TRBV5-8 | - | TGTGCCAGCAGCACGTCTGACAGGGGGATCCTCTATGGCTACACCTTC | CASSTSDRGILYGYTF
TRBJ1-5 | - | TRBV10-2 | once | TGCGCCAGCAGTGTAAGGTGGCAGGGGCAGCAGCCCCAGCATTTT | CASSVRWQGQQPQHF
TRBJ1-1 | - | TRBV28 | - | TGTGCCAGCAGTTTCCGAGGGAACACTGAAGCTTTCTTT | CASSFRGNTEAFF
TRBJ1-1 | - | TRBV28 | - | TGTGCCAGCAGTTTAAACTGGGGCCCTAGGATTGAAGCTTTCTTT | CASSLNWGPRIEAFF
TRBJ2-7 | TRBD1 | TRBV7-6 | - | TGTGCCAGCAGCTTAGCTTCAGGACAGGGCAACGAGCAGTACTTC | CASSLASGQGNEQYF
TRBJ1-1 | TRBD1 | TRBV2 | - | TGTGCCAGCACCAGTGGGGTGACAGGGTTAGCTTTCTTT | CASTSGVTGLAFF
TRBJ1-1 | - | TRBV6-5 | - | TGTGCCAGCAGTTCCCGCGGGTGGACTGAAGCTTTCTTT | CASSSRGWTEAFF
TRBJ2-1 | TRBD1 | TRBV11-3 | - | TGTGCCAGCAGCCCGGAGGACAGGGTTTACAATGAGCAGTTCTTC | CASSPEDRVYNEQFF
TRBJ2-1 | - | TRBV7-3 | - | TGTGCCAGCAGCTTAATGGTGGGGCCTTACAATGAGCAGTTCTTC | CASSLMVGPYNEQFF
TRBJ2-1 | TRBD1 | TRBV7-9 | few | TGTGCCAGCAGCCAAGGGACAGGGGGTGTTTCTGAGCAGTTCTTC | CASSQGTGGVSEQFF
TRBJ1-1 | - | TRBV21-1 | - | TGTGCCAGCAGCAAAGCGCTTTCTTCGGTACCGGCTATCCGGGACACTGAAGCTTTCTTT | CASSKALSSVPAIRDTEAFF
TRBJ2-1 | TRBD2 | TRBV27 | - | TGTGCCAGCAGCCGGACCTACGGGGGGGACAATGAGCAGTTCTTC | CASSRTYGGDNEQFF
TRBJ1-5 | - | TRBV4-1 | - | TGCGCCAGCAGCCCACAGGCGCTTAATCAGCCCCAGCATTTT | CASSPQALNQPQHF
TRBJ2-3 | TRBD2 | TRBV28 | - | TGTGCCAGCAGTTTCTCTGGACTAGCTGGGTTCACAGATACGCAGTATTTT | CASSFSGLAGFTDTQYF
TRBJ2-3 | TRBD2 | TRBV18 | once | TGTGCCAGCTCACCACTCGGGACCCAGGGAGGGGATACGCAGTATTTT | CASSPLGTQGGDTQYF
TRBJ2-7 | TRBD2 | TRBV11-2 | - | TGTGCCAGCAGCTTGAAAAGCGGGAGGGCCAACGAGCAGTACTTC | CASSLKSGRANEQYF
TRBJ2-5 | - | TRBV2 | - | TGTGCCAGCAAAGACGGCACAGGCTCAGAGACCCAGTACTTC | CASKDGTGSETQYF
TRBJ2-3 | - | TRBV6-8 | - | TGTGCCAGCAGTTACTCTAGCATTTCGCAGTATTTT | CASSYSSISQYF
TRBJ1-2 | - | TRBV3-1/TRBV3-2 | - | TGTGCCAGCAGCCTCGGGGGGCCAGACTATGGCTACACCTTC | CASSLGGPDYGYTF
TRBJ2-3 | - | TRBV19 | - | TGTGCCAGTAGTATCCCGGGTACAGATACGCAGTATTTT | CASSIPGTDTQYF
TRBJ2-7 | TRBD2 | TRBV5-1 | once | TGCGCCAGCAGCGTGACTAGCGGATTCTACGAGCAGTACTTC | CASSVTSGFYEQYF
TRBJ2-3 | TRBD2 | TRBV5-1 | - | TGCGCCAGCAGCTTGTTCGGACTAGCGGGGGCCCCTGGCACAGATACGCAGTATTTT | CASSLFGLAGAPGTDTQYF
TRBJ2-7 | TRBD2 | TRBV10-3 | once | TGTGCCATCAGACCCGGGGGGAGCTCCGAGCAGTACTTC | CAIRPGGSSEQYF
TRBJ2-3 | TRBD1 | TRBV2 | - | TGTGCCAGCGCCCGGGACAGAATCACAGATACGCAGTATTTT | CASARDRITDTQYF
TRBJ2-1 | TRBD2 | TRBV6-6 | once | TGTGCCAGCAGTTCCGGACTAGAAGAGCAGTTCTTC | CASSSGLEEQFF
TRBJ2-4 | - | TRBV25-1 | - | TGTGCCAGCAGTGATAGCGTCTCTCAGTACTTC | CASSDSVSQYF
TRBJ2-7 | - | TRBV12-2 | once | TGTGCAAGTCGCTTCCTGACGGAATTGTGCCACGACAGGCCCTGCACCTACGAGCAGTACTTC | CASRFLTELCHDRPCTYEQYF
TRBJ2-1 | - | TRBV6-5 | - | TGTGCCAGCACCCAAGGGGTTCTGACCTACAATGAGCAGTTCTTC | CASTQGVLTYNEQFF
TRBJ1-3 | - | TRBV7-8 | - | TGTGCCAGCAGCTCCTTCTCTGGAAACACCATATATTTT | CASSSFSGNTIYF
TRBJ1-3 | - | TRBV1 | - | TGCACCAGCACGGGGGGTGACCTGAGTGGAAACACCATATATTTT | CTSTGGDLSGNTIYF
TRBJ1-5 | TRBD1 | TRBV19 | - | TGTGCCAGTAGCCGGGACAGGGTCAATCAGCCCCAGCATTTT | CASSRDRVNQPQHF
TRBJ2-7 | - | TRBV5-6 | - | TGTGCCAGCAGCTTGGTCTCAGGGCTTAGGGAGCAGTACTTC | CASSLVSGLREQYF
TRBJ1-2 | - | TRBV7-9 | few | TGTGCCAGCAGCCCTCAGGGGAGGGGAGGTGGCTACACCTTC | CASSPQGRGGGYTF
TRBJ2-7 | TRBD1 | TRBV11-1 | - | TGTGCCAGCAGCTCGTACGGGACAGGCTCCTACGAGCAGTACTTC | CASSSYGTGSYEQYF
TRBJ2-1 | - | TRBV13 | once | TGTGCCAGCAGCTTTCTGGCTGTCAGCTCCTACAATGAGCAGTTCTTC | CASSFLAVSSYNEQFF
TRBJ1-5 | - | TRBV12-1 | - | TGTGCCAGCAGCTTTTTTCCATGGACAGGGCCCGACTATAGCAATCAGCCCCAGCATTTT | CASSFFPWTGPDYSNQPQHF
TRBJ1-4 | - | TRBV9 | - | TGTGCCAGCAGCGTAGGCGCCTCTAATGAAAAACTGTTTTTT | CASSVGASNEKLFF
TRBJ2-2 | TRBD1 | TRBV27 | - | TGTGCCAGCAGTTTCTCCCGGACAGGGGTCACCGGGGAGCTGTTTTTT | CASSFSRTGVTGELFF
TRBJ2-7 | - | TRBV12-3/TRBV12-4 | - | TGTGCCAGCAGGTCTCTCTACGAGCAGTACTTC | CASRSLYEQYF
TRBJ1-2 | - | TRBV5-4 | - | TGTGCCAGCACCTGGATCGCAGGGCCCGCGGTGGACTATGGCTACACCTTC | CASTWIAGPAVDYGYTF
TRBJ1-2 | TRBD1 | TRBV19 | - | TGTGCCAGTAGTATTTCCCCCGGACAGGCCGCCTATAACTATGGCTACACCTTC | CASSISPGQAAYNYGYTF
TRBJ2-7 | TRBD1 | TRBV14 | - | TGTGCCAGCAGCCTCGGACAGGGTTTCCACGAGCAGTACTTC | CASSLGQGFHEQYF
TRBJ2-5 | TRBD2 | TRBV11-2 | once | TGTGCCAGCAGCTTTGAAGGGAGGGCGGAGGAGACCCAGTACTTC | CASSFEGRAEETQYF
TRBJ1-2 | TRBD1 | TRBV10-1 | - | TGCGCCAGCAGTGCGGGACAGAACTATGGCTACACCTTC | CASSAGQNYGYTF